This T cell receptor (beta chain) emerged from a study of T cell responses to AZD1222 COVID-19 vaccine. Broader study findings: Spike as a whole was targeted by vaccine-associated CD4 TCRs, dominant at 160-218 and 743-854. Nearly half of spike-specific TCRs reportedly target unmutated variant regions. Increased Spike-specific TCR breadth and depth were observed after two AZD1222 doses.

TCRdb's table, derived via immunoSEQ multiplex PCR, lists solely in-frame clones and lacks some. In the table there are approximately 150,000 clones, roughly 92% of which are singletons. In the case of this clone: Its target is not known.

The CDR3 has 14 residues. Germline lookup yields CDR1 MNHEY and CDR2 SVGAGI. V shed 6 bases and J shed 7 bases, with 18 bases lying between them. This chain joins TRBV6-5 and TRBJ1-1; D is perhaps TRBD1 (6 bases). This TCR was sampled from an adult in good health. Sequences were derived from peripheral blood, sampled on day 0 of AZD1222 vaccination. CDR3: CASRWTARTGEAFF. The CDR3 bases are TGTGCCAGCAGGTGGACAGCCCGGACTGGTGAAGCTTTCTTT.